This T cell receptor (beta chain) was sequenced during a study of regulatory T cells in long-lasting Graves disease. Trimming at V came to 4 bases and at J to 5 bases, leaving 8 bases not matched to a gene. Germline assignment: CDR1 SEHNR and CDR2 FQNEAQ (reference sequence). The CDR3 runs to 14 residues. Building of the TCR beta libraries involved iRepertoire HTBI primers and Arm-PCR of CDR3 regions. TCRdb processed the multiplex PCR reads anew with MiXCR; each CDR3 protein has one entry. This table has 400,000 to 450,000 distinct CDR3 sequences, around a quarter appearing once. Specified time point: persistent/refractory GD, antithyroid drugs over 5 years with positive TRAb. Generation of the TCR library employed RNA extracted from PBMCs.

The chain employs TRBV7-9 and TRBJ2-7; 7 bases are a match to TRBD1. This TCR derives from a female donor with Graves disease. This material consisted of peripheral blood mononuclear cells (PBMCs), taken when the disease was refractory, from a patient treated with antithyroid drugs. Here the CDR3 DNA reads TGTGCCAGCAGCTCCAGGACAGGCCTCAACGAGCAGTACTTC. Amino acid sequence: CASSSRTGLNEQYF.